This TCR beta chain was identified in a study of shared clonotypes between healthy human individuals. Donors were Caucasian adults residing in Nashville, Tennessee, USA. This clone was seen a few times. No antigen is known for it. Method: immunoSEQ multiplex PCR; TCRdb's copy keeps in-frame clones and lacks some. The table has some 2,500,000 clones, roughly 93% seen once; the top ten hold 0.36%. Study-wide findings and caveats: Roughly 5% of naive CD4 clonotypes were common to several donors.

The clonotype originates from a man in his late teens or twenties in good health. Some clones in this sample may be carry-over from other donors' samples. What was sequenced was naive CD4+ T cells from PBMCs. As to subset: CD45RA+ positively selected.

The CDR3 nucleotides are TGTGCCAGTACCCTACAGGGGGTTCGCAATCAGCCCCAGCATTTT. Its protein product is CASTLQGVRNQPQHF. The rearrangement links TRBV19 to TRBJ1-5, with TRBD1 matching 8 bases. This CDR3 has 15 residues. J lost 2 bases, V lost 7 bases, and 7 bases had no gene match. Germline CDR1 is LNHDA and CDR2 is SQIVND (reference sequence).